The TCR beta chain described here comes from a study of blood T cell repertoires in COVID-19. Study-level information: Both acute and convalescent COVID-19 samples were obtained from the United States, Italy and Spain. Nucleic acid was either cDNA or gDNA, and it came from T cells, B-cell-depleted T cells, or PBMCs.

This clone was observed a few times. TCRdb's copy holds only in-frame clones and misses some; the assay was immunoSEQ multiplex PCR. In the table there are approximately 230,000 clones, around 88% of which are singletons. CDR1 SGHRS and CDR2 YFSETQ come from the germline V gene. CDR3 length equals 16 residues. The trim removed 5 bases at V and 5 bases at J, leaving 15 bases unmatched. The source material was peripheral blood. The genes are TRBV5-1 and TRBJ1-2; 7 bases match TRBD1. The receptor comes from an older man with acute or convalescent COVID-19. CDR3 sequence: CASRTNTGDAGYGYTF. CDR3 in DNA: TGCGCCAGCAGAACGAATACAGGGGACGCAGGGTATGGCTACACCTTC. The whole variable domain, filled in from reference TRBV5-1 and TRBJ1-2, reads KAGVTQTPRYLIKTRGQQVTLSCSPISGHRSVSWYQQTPGQGLQFLFEYFSETQRNKGNFPGRFSGRQFSNSRSEMNVSTLELGDSALYLCASRTNTGDAGYGYTFGSGTRLTVV.